Sequencing of this TCR beta chain was carried out in a study of PD-L1 blockade in urothelial cancer. The overall study: Across blood samples, T cells had a median count of 141,255.

This CDR3 is 13 amino acids long. Germline CDR1 and CDR2: MNHEY and SMNVEV (reference sequence). Trimming at V came to 4 bases and at J to 7 bases, leaving 5 bases not matched to a gene. Produced via immunoSEQ multiplex PCR; TCRdb's table is partial and in-frame only. The table lists roughly 41,000 clones, 82% of them singletons, with roughly 18% in the top ten. The clonotype originates from a man between 60 and 75 years old with urothelial cancer. The V gene is TRBV27, the J gene TRBJ2-7; 9 bases are shared with TRBD1. Here the sequenced sample was PBMCs, taken around atezolizumab (anti-PD-L1) treatment. The CDR3 DNA sequence: TGTGCCAGCAGTTGGACAGGGGCAAGTGAGCAGTACTTC. Residues: CASSWTGASEQYF.